The 12 T cell receptor beta chains below all came from one sample that was sequenced in a study of cytomegalovirus exposure and HLA in healthy donors. Vbeta (60) and Jbeta (13) primers were used in the PCR. Assay used: immunoSEQ multiplex PCR; TCRdb lists only in-frame clones, some missing. This repertoire comprises 100,000 or so clones; its ten largest clones make up 3% to 4%. Sequenced: PBMCs. The source of these receptors is a woman aged 25 to 39 in good health and CMV-seronegative.

The CDR3 reads CASFTDTGANVLTF. For the CDR3, the DNA is TGCGCCAGCTTCACGGACACTGGGGCCAACGTCCTGACTTTC. The chain employs TRBV5-1 and TRBJ2-6; D possibly corresponds to TRBD1 (5 bases). CDR3 size: 14 residues. V shed 7 bases and J shed 2 bases, with 10 bases lying between them. The germline V gene encodes CDR1 SGHRS and CDR2 YFSETQ.

The rearrangement uses TRBV28 and TRBJ2-1, with TRBD2 identical over 8 bases. V dropped 6 bases and J dropped 3; count of bases not matched to a gene: 10. The CDR3 length is 16 residues. Germline V gives CDR1 MDHEN, CDR2 SYDVKM. CDR3 nucleotide sequence: TGTGCCAGCAGAGGAGAAGCGGGAGTAGGCTACAATGAGCAGTTCTTC. Translating it yields CASRGEAGVGYNEQFF.

The chain recombines TRBV5-1 with TRBJ2-1, with 8 bases matching TRBD1. Germline CDR1 SGHRS, CDR2 YFSETQ. With V trimmed by 4 bases and J by 3 bases, 6 bases remained unmatched. CDR3 length: 15 residues. CDR3 nucleotide sequence: TGCGCCAGCAGCCCAGGGGGCGAGGGCTACAATGAGCAGTTCTTC. Translation gives CASSPGGEGYNEQFF.

The chain couples TRBV10-1 to TRBJ2-3; the D gene is possibly TRBD1 (7 bases). The germline CDR1 and CDR2 sequences are WNHNN and SYGVQD (reference sequence). Trimming pared 2 bases from V and 2 bases from J, leaving 14 bases between. This CDR3 region has 16 residues. CDR3: CASSEGQEGVTDTQYF. CDR3 in DNA: TGCGCCAGCAGTGAGGGACAGGAGGGAGTCACAGATACGCAGTATTTT.

This chain joins TRBV5-4 and TRBJ1-2; TRBD1 matches at 7 bases. CDR1 SGHNT and CDR2 YYREEE come from the germline V gene (reference sequence). V lost 4 bases, J lost 0 bases, and 3 bases stayed unmatched. This CDR3 is built from 14 residues. The CDR3 DNA reads as TGTGCCAGCAGCATCGGGACAGCTAACTATGGCTACACCTTC. Protein: CASSIGTANYGYTF.

For the CDR3, the DNA is TGCGCCAGCAGCTTCTCTGGGCTGGGGGGGACAGATACGCAGTATTTT. Its protein is CASSFSGLGGTDTQYF. This sequence joins TRBV5-1 and TRBJ2-3, with 7 positions matching TRBD2. V was clipped by 2 bases and J by 3 bases; unmatched bases: 9. Germline assignment: CDR1 SGHRS and CDR2 YFSETQ. This CDR3 spans 16 amino acids.

The rearrangement joins TRBV5-6 to TRBJ1-2; 7 nucleotides agree with TRBD1. Germline CDR1 SGHDT, CDR2 YYEEEE. Unmatched junction bases numbered 11, after V lost 4 bases and J lost 5 bases. The CDR3 length is 15 residues. CDR3 loop: CASSPLSGTAYGYTF. CDR3 sequence (DNA): TGTGCCAGCAGCCCCCTATCCGGGACAGCTTATGGCTACACCTTC. Combining the CDR3 with reference TRBV5-6 and TRBJ1-2 gives the whole variable domain DAGVTQSPTHLIKTRGQQVTLRCSPKSGHDTVSWYQQALGQGPQFIFQYYEEEERQRGNFPDRFSGHQFPNYSSELNVNALLLGDSALYLCASSPLSGTAYGYTFGSGTRLTVV.

The rearrangement links TRBV5-4 to TRBJ1-1, with a possible D match to TRBD1 (6 bases). The CDR3 spans 15 residues. Germline-derived CDR1 and CDR2 are SGHNT and YYREEE (reference sequence). Trimming pared 1 base from V and 4 bases from J, leaving 14 bases between. CDR3 in amino acids: CASSLLAGERTEAFF. The CDR3 DNA follows: TGTGCCAGCAGCTTGTTAGCAGGGGAGCGCACTGAAGCTTTCTTT.

This sequence joins TRBV7-6 and TRBJ2-1, with a weak D call TRBD2 (5 bases). CDR1 SGHVS and CDR2 FNYEAQ come from the germline V gene. V dropped 1 base and J dropped 6 bases, with 13 bases sitting between them. There are 15 residues in the CDR3. Written as DNA, the CDR3 is TGTGCCAGCAGCTTAGAGGCTTGGGAGACCAATGAGCAGTTCTTC. Protein sequence: CASSLEAWETNEQFF. The full variable domain, its missing parts supplied by reference TRBV7-6 and TRBJ2-1, is GAGVSQSPRYKVTKRGQDVALRCDPISGHVSLYWYRQALGQGPEFLTYFNYEAQQDKSGLPNDRFSAERPEGSISTLTIQRTEQRDSAMYRCASSLEAWETNEQFFGPGTRLTVL.

The genes are TRBV30 and TRBJ1-6; D is undetermined. Germline V gene sequence: CDR1 GTSNPN, CDR2 SVGIG (reference sequence). Deletions cut 3 bases from V and 9 bases from J, with 15 bases between. The CDR3 spans 14 residues. CDR3 DNA: TGTGCCTGGAGCCTGGGAGGACGGAGTTCACCCCTCCACTTT. Its translation: CAWSLGGRSSPLHF.

Turning to this clone: One end of the junction fails to match germline, which may point to a read error. This chain links TRBV7-9 with TRBJ1-2; 8 bases fit TRBD1. Looked up from germline, CDR1 is SEHNR and CDR2 is FQNEAQ (reference sequence). The CDR3 sequence is 12 residues long. For the CDR3, the DNA is TGTGCCAGCAGCCGAGGGGACAGGCACTCGCTTTGG. This encodes CASSRGDRHSLW.

The chain carries TRBV13 and TRBJ2-7, with 11 bases fitting TRBD1. V was pared by 5 bases and J by 2 bases, with 5 bases of the junction left unmatched. This CDR3 spans 15 amino acids. Germline V lookup: CDR1 PRHDT, CDR2 FYEKMQ (reference sequence). In nucleotides, the CDR3 is TGTGCCAGCAGCGTGGGACAGGGGGTCACCTACGAGCAGTACTTC. It encodes CASSVGQGVTYEQYF.